What follows describes a single T cell receptor (beta chain). Its antigen is undetermined. V was pared by 2 bases and J by 0 bases, with 10 bases between. The CDR3 loop spans 16 amino acids. Treatment-naive patients with stable or active relapsing-remitting disease were the multiple sclerosis controls. Through negative isolation, CD4+ and CD8+ T cells were obtained, while TEMRA cells were enriched using FACS. The entry originates in a study of CD8 T cells in Susac syndrome. Study-level results: That the number of individuals in its TCR sequencing and HLA analysis was relatively small was acknowledged by the study.

Random hexamers were used to reverse transcribe an amount of roughly 0.45 to 1 ug RNA. It was immunoSEQ multiplex PCR that amplified TCR beta CDR3 across 54 Vbeta and 13 Jbeta. From the immunoSEQ multiplex PCR reads, TCRdb called clonotypes with MiXCR, one entry per CDR3 protein. The sample holds under 550,000 distinct CDR3 sequences, more than 70% seen once. The specimen sequenced was CD8+ T cells from PBMCs. The rearrangement joins TRBV12-3 or TRBV12-4 to TRBJ1-4; D is perhaps TRBD1 (6 bases). This clonotype originated in a human donor with multiple sclerosis. Here the CDR3 reads CASSLRWTATNEKLFF. DNA of the CDR3: TGTGCCAGCAGTTTACGTTGGACAGCAACTAATGAAAAACTGTTTTTT.